This TCR beta chain was sequenced during a study of cytomegalovirus exposure and HLA in healthy donors. General study findings and limits: Overall, approximately 150 TCR beta chains were annotated as cytomegalovirus-associated. The study reported that TCR beta sequences accurately predicted HLA-A and HLA-B alleles in most subjects. Versus the 666-donor mean, an Asian-associated ancestry cluster reportedly showed fewer N-insertions in a later analysis. Researchers reported that a few CMV-associated chains were confirmed in vitro as CMV antigen-specific.

Germline trimming cut 4 bases from V and 2 bases from J; bases unmatched to any gene: 7. CDR3 size: 15 residues. Per germline, CDR1 KGHSH and CDR2 LQKENI. This clone was seen only once. Its antigen is not identified. The study ran its PCR with 60 Vbeta and 13 Jbeta primers. The method was immunoSEQ multiplex PCR; TCRdb's version includes in-frame clones alone and lacks a portion of them. The data contain roughly 180,000 clones, around four fifths of them singletons. The V gene is TRBV18, the J gene TRBJ1-2, with 7 bases identical to TRBD1. Material: PBMCs. This receptor was identified in a man aged 30 to 39 in good health and CMV-seronegative. CDR3 DNA: TGTGCCAGCTCACTATACGGACAGGACAACTATGGCTACACCTTC. It translates to CASSLYGQDNYGYTF.